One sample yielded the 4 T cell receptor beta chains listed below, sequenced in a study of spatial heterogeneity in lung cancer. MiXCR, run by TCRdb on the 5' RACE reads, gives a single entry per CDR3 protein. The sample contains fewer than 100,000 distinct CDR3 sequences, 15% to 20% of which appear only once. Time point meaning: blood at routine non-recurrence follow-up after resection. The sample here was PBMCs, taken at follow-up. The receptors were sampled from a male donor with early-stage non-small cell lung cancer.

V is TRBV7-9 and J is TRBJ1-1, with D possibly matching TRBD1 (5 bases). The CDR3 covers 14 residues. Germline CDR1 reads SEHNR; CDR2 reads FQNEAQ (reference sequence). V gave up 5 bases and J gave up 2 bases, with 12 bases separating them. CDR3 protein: CASSTRDVNTEAFF. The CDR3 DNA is TGTGCCAGCAGCACCAGGGATGTAAACACTGAAGCTTTCTTT.

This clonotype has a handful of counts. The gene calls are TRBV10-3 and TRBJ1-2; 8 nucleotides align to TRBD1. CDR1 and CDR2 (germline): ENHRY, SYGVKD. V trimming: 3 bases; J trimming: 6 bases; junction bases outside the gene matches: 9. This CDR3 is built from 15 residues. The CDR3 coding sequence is TGTGCCATCAGTGAATCGACAGGGGCGAGACATGGCTACACCTTC. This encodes CAISESTGARHGYTF.

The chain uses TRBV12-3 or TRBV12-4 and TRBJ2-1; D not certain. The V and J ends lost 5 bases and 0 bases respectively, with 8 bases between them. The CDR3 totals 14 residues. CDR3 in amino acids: CASSTGSSYNEQFF. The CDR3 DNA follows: TGTGCCAGCAGTACTGGAAGCTCCTACAATGAGCAGTTCTTC.

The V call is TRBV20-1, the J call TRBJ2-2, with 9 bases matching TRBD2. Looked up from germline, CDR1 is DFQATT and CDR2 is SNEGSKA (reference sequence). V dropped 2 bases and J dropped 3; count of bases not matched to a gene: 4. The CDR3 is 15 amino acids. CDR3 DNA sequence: TGCAGTGCTAGAAAGGCGGGGGGGCACACCGGGGAGCTGTTTTTT. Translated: CSARKAGGHTGELFF.